In this sample, the clone carrying this TCR beta chain is medium-sized. Antigen specificity is unknown. The entry originates in a study of CD8 T cells in ankylosing spondylitis. Study-wide results and limits: Several highly homologous variants formed a TCR beta motif that appeared characteristic of ankylosing spondylitis blood.

TCRdb re-derived calls from the 5' RACE reads in MiXCR, one entry per CDR3 protein. In the table there are under 250,000 distinct CDR3 sequences, around 7.9% of which are singletons. The source of this sequence is a male donor with ankylosing spondylitis. The sequenced sample was blood, either unsorted or a sorted T cell fraction (not recorded which).

CDR3 amino acids: CASSGSVVIADTDTQYF. CDR3 coding DNA: TGCGCCAGCAGCGGATCCGTGGTTATAGCGGACACAGATACGCAGTATTTT. The rearrangement links TRBV4-1 to TRBJ2-3; D possibly corresponds to TRBD2 (6 bases). Germline values: CDR1 MGHRA, CDR2 YSYEKL. This CDR3 is 17 amino acids long. V was cut by 5 bases and J by 2 bases, with 20 bases left in between.